Listed here is a single TCR beta chain. This sample stems from a study of control samples from healthy donors and cancer patients. The table came from immunoSEQ multiplex PCR; TCRdb's copy has only in-frame clones and leaves some out. The sample includes approximately 82,000 clones, approximately 93% seen only once; the top ten take 1.3%. The CDR3 has 17 amino acids. Germline V lookup: CDR1 SNHLY, CDR2 FYNNEI. Unmatched junction bases numbered 6, after V lost 1 base and J lost 3 bases. The sequence was obtained from a woman aged 40 to 50 with lung cancer. The sample taken for sequencing was PBMCs. The rearrangement joins TRBV2 to TRBJ1-3; the match to TRBD1 covers 10 bases. CDR3 in amino acids: CASSEEGTGVSGNTIYF. The CDR3 bases are TGTGCCAGCAGTGAAGAAGGGACAGGGGTGAGTGGAAACACCATATATTTT.